The 2 T cell receptor beta chains presented below share a single source sample, sequenced in a study of CD8+ T cells in alopecia areata. Following RNA extraction, reverse transcription yielded cDNA that acted as the sequencing template. Repertoires were generated with immunoSEQ multiplex PCR, while TCRdb's copy carries only in-frame clones and drops some. This sample has roughly 190,000 clones, with around three fifths found just once. Treatment meaning: oral pan-JAK inhibitor, 5-10 mg twice daily. The sample here was CD4+ T cells sorted from blood, taken at week 24, from a patient treated with tofacitinib. These receptor sequences come from a human donor with alopecia areata.

The chain's CDR3 is CATSRDGSRYSNQPQHF. The CDR3 DNA sequence: TGTGCCACCAGCAGAGATGGTAGCAGGTACTCAAATCAGCCCCAGCATTTT. The chain has TRBV15 and TRBJ1-5; D is ambiguous. The CDR3 is made up of 17 amino acids. Looked up from germline, CDR1 is LNHNV and CDR2 is YYDKDF (reference sequence). V was cut by 0 bases and J by 4 bases, with 16 bases left in between.

This clone was picked up many times. V is TRBV4-2 and J is TRBJ1-4; possible D gene TRBD1, 5 bases. The CDR3 sequence is 14 residues long. V gave up 3 bases and J gave up 8 bases, with 13 bases separating them. CDR1 is LGHNA, CDR2 YNFKEQ, per germline. The CDR3 reads CASSHGGVGEKLFF. The CDR3 DNA reads as TGTGCCAGCAGCCATGGGGGTGTAGGGGAAAAACTGTTTTTT.